The 31 T cell receptor beta chains listed next were all sequenced from one sample in a study of blood T cells in healthy people across ages. Primed by a sample-barcoded 5' primer and a J-beta primer mix, a second PCR proceeded for about 7 to 11 cycles. TCRdb processed the 5' RACE reads anew with MiXCR; each CDR3 protein has one entry. The table records about 680,000 distinct CDR3 sequences, approximately 49% of them present only once. Input material: blood. Receptor source: an older woman in good health.

V and J are TRBV29-1 and TRBJ1-1; maybe TRBD1 (6 bases). The CDR3 consists of 13 residues. The V gene's germline CDR1 is SQVTM and CDR2 ANQGSEA. Trimming left V 2 bases short and J 2 bases short, with 9 bases between. The CDR3 is CSVERQANTEAFF. The CDR3 nucleotides are TGCAGCGTTGAAAGACAGGCCAACACTGAAGCTTTCTTT.

This clonotype has at least ten counts. The rearrangement joins TRBV29-1 to TRBJ2-5; the match to TRBD2 covers 13 bases. This CDR3 has 13 residues. V gave up 7 bases and J gave up 6 bases; unmatched junction bases: 5. Germline CDR1 reads SQVTM; CDR2 reads ANQGSEA. CDR3 in amino acids: CSAGLAGAKTQYF. Here the CDR3 DNA reads TGCAGCGCAGGACTAGCGGGAGCGAAGACCCAGTACTTC.

This chain joins TRBV2 and TRBJ2-2, with 7 nucleotides matching TRBD1. Per germline, CDR1 SNHLY and CDR2 FYNNEI. V trimming: 3 bases; J trimming: 7 bases; junction bases outside the gene matches: 8. The CDR3 has 15 residues. The CDR3: CASSDVGGGVGELFF. Here the CDR3 DNA reads TGTGCCAGCAGTGACGTAGGGGGCGGCGTCGGGGAGCTGTTTTTT.

The chain is built from TRBV29-1 and TRBJ2-1; 9 nucleotides line up with TRBD2. The CDR3 is made up of 16 amino acids. The ends lost 0 bases at V and 0 bases at J; junction bases unmatched: 3. Germline CDR1 and CDR2: SQVTM and ANQGSEA. CDR3: CSVEDLAGRSYNEQFF. Written as DNA, the CDR3 is TGCAGCGTTGAAGATCTAGCGGGACGCTCCTACAATGAGCAGTTCTTC.

V usage is TRBV5-6 and J usage is TRBJ2-6; no firm D call. CDR1 SGHDT and CDR2 YYEEEE come from the germline V gene. This CDR3 region has 12 residues. With 6 bases removed from V and 6 bases from J, the gap between germline ends came to 7 bases. DNA of the CDR3: TGTGCCAGCACCTCTTCGGCCAACGTCCTGACTTTC. It translates to CASTSSANVLTF. Variable domain in full (rest from reference TRBV5-6 and TRBJ2-6): DAGVTQSPTHLIKTRGQQVTLRCSPKSGHDTVSWYQQALGQGPQFIFQYYEEEERQRGNFPDRFSGHQFPNYSSELNVNALLLGDSALYLCASTSSANVLTFGAGSRLTVL.

This clonotype was counted many times. The gene calls are TRBV7-2 and TRBJ2-5, with a tentative D call TRBD2 (6 bases). V lost 0 bases and J lost 4, with 6 bases in between. This CDR3 region has 13 residues. The germline gives CDR1 SGHTA, CDR2 FQGNSA. The CDR3 is CASSLASGETQYF. The CDR3 bases are TGTGCCAGCAGCTTAGCTAGCGGAGAGACCCAGTACTTC.

This clonotype was detected only a few times. The V call is TRBV7-8, the J call TRBJ2-3, with D hard to call. CDR3 size: 14 residues. V was cut by 1 base and J by 5 bases, with 10 bases left in between. Germline lookup yields CDR1 SGHVS and CDR2 FQNEAQ. For the CDR3, the DNA is TGTGCCAGCAGCTTAGGTCCCACTGGAGATACGCAGTATTTT. It codes for CASSLGPTGDTQYF.

About this clonotype: The junction shows a germline mismatch at one end, possibly a read error. The gene calls are TRBV20-1 and TRBJ2-7, with D unresolved. The V gene's germline CDR1 is DFQATT and CDR2 SNEGSKA (reference sequence). The CDR3 is 14 amino acids. Written as DNA, the CDR3 is TGCAGTGCTAGTCGCCTACCAAGCTCCTATGAGCAGTACTTC. The encoded protein is CSASRLPSSYEQYF.

The chain employs TRBV18 and TRBJ1-5, with D possibly TRBD1 on 5 matching bases. V shed 2 bases and J shed 2 bases, with 19 bases lying between them. Germline-derived CDR1 and CDR2 are KGHSH and LQKENI. This CDR3 comprises 18 residues. For the CDR3, the DNA is TGTGCCAGCTCACCATCGCCTAGTGGGGCGAGGGGCAATCAGCCCCAGCATTTT. Amino acids: CASSPSPSGARGNQPQHF.

In its sample, this clonotype was seen many times. V usage is TRBV27 and J usage is TRBJ2-3; tentatively, D is TRBD1 (6 bases). The CDR3 spans 14 residues. V was cut by 2 bases and J by 2 bases, with 8 bases left in between. Germline V gives CDR1 MNHEY, CDR2 SMNVEV (reference sequence). This chain's CDR3 is CASSLRQATDTQYF. CDR3 sequence (DNA): TGTGCCAGCAGTTTACGACAGGCCACAGATACGCAGTATTTT.

Here the CDR3 DNA reads TGTGCCAGCAGTTTCCGCTTAGCGGGAGCCCCCTACAATGAGCAGTTCTTC. This codes for CASSFRLAGAPYNEQFF. The chain uses TRBV28 and TRBJ2-1; 9 positions agree with TRBD2. J lost 2 bases, V lost 3 bases, and 8 bases had no gene match. CDR1 is MDHEN and CDR2 is SYDVKM in the germline V gene. The CDR3 spans 17 residues.

This chain links TRBV7-3 with TRBJ2-3; TRBD2 agrees at 7 bases. In germline, CDR1 is SGHTA, CDR2 FQGTGA. V lost 2 bases, J lost 0 bases, and 5 bases stayed unmatched. The CDR3 contains 16 residues. CDR3 nucleotide sequence: TGTGCCAGCAGCTTAGAGGTTAGCGGGAGCACAGATACGCAGTATTTT. This translates into CASSLEVSGSTDTQYF.

This clonotype has just one count. The chain carries TRBV20-1 and TRBJ2-1; TRBD2 agrees at 9 bases. The end of the DNA fits TRBJ2-7 better, so the J call may be wrong. The CDR3 extends over 14 amino acids. Germline CDR1 DFQATT, CDR2 SNEGSKA (reference sequence). The CDR3 loop reads CSRTSDRSYNEQYF. The CDR3 region has the DNA TGCAGCCGGACTAGCGATCGCTCCTACAATGAGCAGTACTTC.

V gene TRBV4-2 combines with J gene TRBJ2-7; 11 nucleotides line up with TRBD2. With 0 bases clipped from V and 5 bases from J, the junction kept 6 bases outside the gene matches. The germline V gene has CDR1 LGHNA and CDR2 YNFKEQ. The CDR3 spans 16 residues. The CDR3 spells CASSQDRVAGGHEQYF. CDR3 in DNA: TGTGCCAGCAGCCAAGACCGAGTAGCGGGAGGGCACGAGCAGTACTTC.

The chain combines TRBV24-1 with TRBJ2-5; D is perhaps TRBD2 (6 bases). The germline gives CDR1 KGHDR, CDR2 SFDVKD. Trimming removed 8 bases from V and 11 bases from J, with 20 bases in between. CDR3 size: 13 residues. The CDR3 DNA sequence: TGTGCCACCAAAGCGGCAGGGCGGGATGAGCAGTACTTC. It translates to CATKAAGRDEQYF.

The genes are TRBV12-3 or TRBV12-4 and TRBJ1-1, with D perhaps matching TRBD1 (5 bases). Trimming shortened V by 3 bases and J by 9 bases, and 11 bases separated the two germline ends. The CDR3 runs 12 residues. CDR3 residues: CASSFSPGQAFF. As DNA, the CDR3 is TGTGCCAGCAGTTTCAGTCCAGGGCAAGCTTTCTTT.

This chain links TRBV28 with TRBJ2-7; the D is unclear. In germline, CDR1 is MDHEN, CDR2 SYDVKM. With 7 bases removed from V and 3 bases from J, the gap between germline ends came to 16 bases. The CDR3 has 14 residues. The CDR3 sequence: CASIAAKAHYEQYF. The DNA for the CDR3 is TGTGCCAGCATTGCGGCCAAAGCCCACTACGAGCAGTACTTC.

This clonotype has a single count. The genes are TRBV3-1 and TRBJ1-5; D gene uncertain. The CDR3 is made up of 12 amino acids. Between the trimmed V and J ends, which lost 5 bases and 4 bases, there was a span of 6 bases. CDR1 is LGHDT and CDR2 is YNNKEL in the germline V gene (reference sequence). CDR3 loop: CASSNQNQPQHF. The DNA for the CDR3 is TGTGCCAGCAGCAATCAGAATCAGCCCCAGCATTTT. The variable domain in full, with the rest retrieved from reference TRBV3-1 and TRBJ1-5, is DTAVSQTPKYLVTQMGNDKSIKCEQNLGHDTMYWYKQDSKKFLKIMFSYNNKELIINETVPNRFSPKSPDKAHLNLHINSLELGDSAVYFCASSNQNQPQHFGDGTRLSIL.

This chain uses TRBV4-2 with TRBJ2-7; D is undetermined. Germline values: CDR1 LGHNA, CDR2 YNFKEQ. The CDR3 runs to 15 residues. V shed 0 bases and J shed 1 base, with 10 bases lying between them. CDR3 region: CASSQEPGQSYEQYF. DNA of the CDR3: TGTGCCAGCAGCCAAGAGCCCGGTCAGTCCTACGAGCAGTACTTC.

The chain uses TRBV5-1 and TRBJ2-1; 7 bases match TRBD2. After removal of 4 bases from V and 0 bases from J, the junction contained 25 bases not matched to a gene. The CDR3 has 22 residues. The V gene's germline CDR1 is SGHRS and CDR2 YFSETQ. The CDR3 loop reads CASSRRPSTTSATRSSYNEQFF. The CDR3 coding sequence is TGCGCCAGCAGCCGACGACCCTCTACTACTAGCGCTACAAGGAGCTCCTACAATGAGCAGTTCTTC.

The chain couples TRBV20-1 to TRBJ1-5; a weak D match, TRBD1 (6 bases). The germline CDR1 and CDR2 sequences are DFQATT and SNEGSKA (reference sequence). The CDR3 runs to 14 residues. Trimming took off 3 bases at V and 7 bases at J, with 16 bases between the two ends. CDR3 loop: CSASEGVGYQPQHF. DNA of the CDR3: TGCAGTGCTAGCGAGGGGGTTGGGTACCAGCCCCAGCATTTT.

The chain is built from TRBV11-2 and TRBJ2-7, with 8 bases fitting TRBD2. The V gene end was trimmed by 3 bases and the J gene end by 6 bases; junction bases not matched to a gene: 7. This CDR3 comprises 14 residues. From germline, CDR1 is SGHAT and CDR2 FQNNGV. CDR3 coding DNA: TGTGCCAGCAGCTTTTTTGCGGGAGGATCCGAGCAGTACTTC. Translating it yields CASSFFAGGSEQYF.

The chain is built from TRBV5-1 and TRBJ1-1; 8 nucleotides align to TRBD1. Germline V lookup: CDR1 SGHRS, CDR2 YFSETQ. The CDR3 is 15 residues long. V lost 4 bases, J lost 3 bases, and 8 bases stayed unmatched. CDR3 sequence (DNA): TGCGCCAGCAGCGAAACGGACAGGGAGTACACTGAAGCTTTCTTT. Translation: CASSETDREYTEAFF.

CDR3 amino acids: CSAGATTSPETQYF. The CDR3 nucleotides are TGCAGTGCTGGTGCTACGACATCGCCGGAGACCCAGTACTTC. The genes are TRBV20-1 and TRBJ2-5, with no clear D. The CDR3 is 14 amino acids. V was pared by 5 bases and J by 5 bases, with 18 bases between. Germline CDR1 reads DFQATT; CDR2 reads SNEGSKA (reference sequence).

The chain has TRBV7-2 and TRBJ2-1; D assignment may be TRBD1 or TRBD2 (5 bases each). The CDR3 has 18 amino acids. V lost 2 bases and J lost 8, with 25 bases in between. Looked up from germline, CDR1 is SGHTA and CDR2 is FQGNSA. For the CDR3, the DNA is TGTGCCAGCAGCTTAAAGCGGATGGCAGGGCGGAGTGGGGATGAGCAGTTCTTC. Protein: CASSLKRMAGRSGDEQFF.

The J gene is TRBJ1-2, the V gene TRBV27, with no clear D. This CDR3 has 18 amino acids. Germline CDR1 is MNHEY and CDR2 is SMNVEV (reference sequence). Trimming took 3 bases from V and 1 from J, leaving 21 bases between them. CDR3 region: CASSFHPPADSLNYGYTF. The CDR3 coding sequence is TGTGCCAGCAGTTTTCATCCCCCGGCAGACTCTCTTAACTATGGCTACACCTTC.

The chain couples TRBV29-1 to TRBJ1-2, with TRBD1 matching 10 bases. J lost 4 bases, V lost 4 bases, and 0 bases had no gene match. The CDR3 totals 12 residues. Germline V gene data show CDR1 as SQVTM and CDR2 as ANQGSEA. The CDR3 region is CSVGTGGYGYTF. CDR3 sequence (DNA): TGCAGCGTTGGGACAGGGGGCTATGGCTACACCTTC.

This clonotype has just one count. V and J are TRBV6-5 and TRBJ2-7; TRBD1 matches 8 bases. The germline V gene encodes CDR1 MNHEY and CDR2 SVGAGI. CDR3 length: 14 residues. V shed 5 bases and J 2 bases; nucleotides not matched to a gene: 5. CDR3 residues: CASSVTGEAYEQYF. The CDR3 coding sequence is TGTGCCAGCAGTGTGACAGGGGAGGCCTACGAGCAGTACTTC.

A few counts support this clonotype. This chain connects TRBV20-1 to TRBJ2-5; 7 nucleotides line up with TRBD1. Germline CDR1 is DFQATT and CDR2 is SNEGSKA (reference sequence). The CDR3 runs to 12 residues. The trim removed 6 bases at V and 5 bases at J, leaving 6 bases unmatched. For the CDR3, the DNA is TGCAGTGCCACAGGGGTTGGGGAGACCCAGTACTTC. Translating it yields CSATGVGETQYF.

A few counts support this clonotype. This chain uses TRBV18 with TRBJ1-1; 8 bases match TRBD1. The CDR3 has 14 residues. CDR1 is KGHSH and CDR2 is LQKENI in the germline V gene. V dropped 8 bases and J dropped 2; count of bases not matched to a gene: 7. The CDR3 sequence is CASTPTGGNTEAFF. For the CDR3, the DNA is TGTGCCAGCACCCCTACAGGGGGAAACACTGAAGCTTTCTTT.

The V call is TRBV5-1, the J call TRBJ2-7; 8 nucleotides line up with TRBD2. With 0 bases clipped from V and 3 bases from J, the junction kept 2 bases outside the gene matches. The V gene's germline CDR1 is SGHRS and CDR2 YFSETQ. The CDR3 is 14 amino acids. The CDR3 DNA reads TGCGCCAGCAGCTTGGTTAGCGGGAACTACGAGCAGTACTTC. It is translated as CASSLVSGNYEQYF.